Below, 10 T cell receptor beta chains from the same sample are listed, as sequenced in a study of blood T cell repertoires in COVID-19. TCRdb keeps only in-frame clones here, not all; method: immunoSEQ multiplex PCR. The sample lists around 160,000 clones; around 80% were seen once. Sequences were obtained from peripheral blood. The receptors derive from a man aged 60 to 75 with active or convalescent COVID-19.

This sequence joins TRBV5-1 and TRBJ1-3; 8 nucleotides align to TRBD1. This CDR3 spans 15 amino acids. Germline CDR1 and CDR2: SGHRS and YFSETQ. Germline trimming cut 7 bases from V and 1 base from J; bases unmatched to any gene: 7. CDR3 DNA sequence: TGCGCCAGCCAGGACAGGGTCTCTTCTGGAAACACCATATATTTT. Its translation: CASQDRVSSGNTIYF.

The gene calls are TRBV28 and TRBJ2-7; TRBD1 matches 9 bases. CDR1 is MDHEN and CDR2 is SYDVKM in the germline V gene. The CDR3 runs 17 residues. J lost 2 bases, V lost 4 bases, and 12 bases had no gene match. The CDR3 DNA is TGTGCCAGCAGTTCTACCGGGACAGGGACCCGGACCTACGAGCAGTACTTC. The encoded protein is CASSSTGTGTRTYEQYF.

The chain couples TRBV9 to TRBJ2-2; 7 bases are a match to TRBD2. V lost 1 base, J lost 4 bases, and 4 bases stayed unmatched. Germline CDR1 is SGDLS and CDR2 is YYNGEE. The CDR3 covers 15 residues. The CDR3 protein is CASSVRRETTGELFF. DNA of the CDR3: TGTGCCAGCAGCGTAAGGCGGGAGACCACCGGGGAGCTGTTTTTT.

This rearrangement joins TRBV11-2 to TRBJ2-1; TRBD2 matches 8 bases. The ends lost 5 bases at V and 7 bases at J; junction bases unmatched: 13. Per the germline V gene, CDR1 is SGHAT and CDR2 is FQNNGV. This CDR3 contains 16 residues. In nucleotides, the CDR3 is TGTGCCAGCAGCCGGGCGGCGCGACTAGCGACGAATGAGCAGTTCTTC. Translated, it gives CASSRAARLATNEQFF.

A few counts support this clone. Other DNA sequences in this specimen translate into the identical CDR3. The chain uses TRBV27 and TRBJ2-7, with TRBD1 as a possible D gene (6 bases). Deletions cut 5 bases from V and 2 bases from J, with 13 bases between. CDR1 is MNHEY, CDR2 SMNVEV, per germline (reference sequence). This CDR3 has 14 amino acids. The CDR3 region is CASSPPGQPYEQYF. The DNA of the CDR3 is TGTGCCAGCAGTCCACCGGGACAACCCTACGAGCAGTACTTC.

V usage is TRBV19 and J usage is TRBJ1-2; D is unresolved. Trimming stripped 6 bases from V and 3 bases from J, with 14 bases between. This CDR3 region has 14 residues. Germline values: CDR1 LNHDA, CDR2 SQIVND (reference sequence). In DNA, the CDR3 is TGTGCCAGTAGCTTTGAGGGAGGAGACTATGGCTACACCTTC. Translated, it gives CASSFEGGDYGYTF.

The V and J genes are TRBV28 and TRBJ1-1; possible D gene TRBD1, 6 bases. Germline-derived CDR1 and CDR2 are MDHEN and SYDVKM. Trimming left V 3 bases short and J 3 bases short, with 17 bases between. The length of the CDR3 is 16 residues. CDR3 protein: CASSFSRGRGDTEAFF. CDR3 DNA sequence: TGTGCCAGCAGTTTTAGCAGGGGACGAGGGGACACTGAAGCTTTCTTT.

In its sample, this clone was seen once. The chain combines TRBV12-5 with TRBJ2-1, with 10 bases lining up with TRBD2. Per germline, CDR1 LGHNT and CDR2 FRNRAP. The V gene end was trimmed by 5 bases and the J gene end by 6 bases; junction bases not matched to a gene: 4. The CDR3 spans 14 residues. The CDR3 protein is CASGKREGLNEQFF. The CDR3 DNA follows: TGTGCTAGTGGTAAGCGGGAGGGCCTCAATGAGCAGTTCTTC.

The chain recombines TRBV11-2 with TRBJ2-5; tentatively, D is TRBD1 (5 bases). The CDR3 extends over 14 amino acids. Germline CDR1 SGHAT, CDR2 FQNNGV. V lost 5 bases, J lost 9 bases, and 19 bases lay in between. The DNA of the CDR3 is TGTGCCAGCAGCCCCTTGGTGGCCCAAGGGGCCCAGTACTTC. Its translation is CASSPLVAQGAQYF.

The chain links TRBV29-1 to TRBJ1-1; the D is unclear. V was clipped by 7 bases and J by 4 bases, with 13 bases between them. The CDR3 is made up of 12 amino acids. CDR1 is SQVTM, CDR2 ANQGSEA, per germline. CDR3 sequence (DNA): TGCAGCGCACGCCGGGGAGTCACTGAAGCTTTCTTT. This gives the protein CSARRGVTEAFF. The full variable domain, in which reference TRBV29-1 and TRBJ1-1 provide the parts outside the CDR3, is SAVISQKPSRDICQRGTSLTIQCQVDSQVTMMFWYRQQPGQSLTLIATANQGSEATYESGFVIDKFPISRPNLTFSTLTVSNMSPEDSSIYLCSARRGVTEAFFGQGTRLTVV.